The present T cell receptor (beta chain) was sequenced within a study of blood T cells in healthy people across ages. With a J-beta primer mix and a sample-barcoded 5' primer, a second PCR ran roughly 7 to 11 cycles. Each CDR3 protein gets one entry after TCRdb re-called the 5' RACE reads with MiXCR. The sample includes some 1.7 million distinct CDR3 sequences, about 30% seen only once; the top ten take 7.7%. This CDR3 has 13 residues. Germline trimming cut 4 bases from V and 5 bases from J; bases unmatched to any gene: 6. Per the germline V gene, CDR1 is SQVTM and CDR2 is ANQGSEA. This clonotype has just a few counts.

The source of this sequence is a young woman in good health. Sequenced: blood. The gene calls are TRBV29-1 and TRBJ2-7; 9 nucleotides agree with TRBD1. The DNA for the CDR3 is TGCAGCGTTGTAGGGACAGGGTACCACGAGCAGTACTTC. Its translation: CSVVGTGYHEQYF.